This entry lists 27 T cell receptor beta chains sequenced from one sample in a study of T-cell memory formation after mild COVID-19. TCRdb itself ran the 5' RACE reads through MiXCR, one entry per CDR3 protein. Among around 80,000 distinct CDR3 sequences listed, roughly 13% were seen once. Sequencing was done on a sample of PBMCs or a T cell subset sorted from them (not recorded which). The receptor set was obtained from a man between 18 and 29 years old who had mild COVID-19 (a few samples of this study predate the infection). Cell type and time point are not known.

At least ten counts were recorded for this clonotype. The V gene is TRBV9, the J gene TRBJ2-7; the D gene could be TRBD1 or TRBD2 (5 bases each). Looked up from germline, CDR1 is SGDLS and CDR2 is YYNGEE. The V end lost 3 bases, the J end lost 6 bases, and 16 bases lay between the germline ends. The CDR3 is 14 amino acids. The CDR3 DNA reads as TGTGCCAGCAGCGGAACCGGATGGGGGTCCGAGCAGTACTTC. The encoded protein is CASSGTGWGSEQYF.

This clonotype has only a few counts. This chain links TRBV7-9 with TRBJ1-2, with D possibly TRBD1 on 5 matching bases. Germline V gives CDR1 SEHNR, CDR2 FQNEAQ (reference sequence). This CDR3 spans 18 amino acids. Trimming removed 5 bases at V and 3 bases at J, with 25 bases between. CDR3: CASSARPGPSTEDYGYTF. CDR3 bases: TGTGCCAGCAGCGCCCGCCCGGGACCCTCGACGGAGGACTATGGCTACACCTTC.

This clonotype was seen ten or more times. The chain has TRBV20-1 and TRBJ2-7, with 13 bases matching TRBD2. The CDR3 runs to 14 residues. The V segment lost 6 bases and the J segment 4 bases; nucleotides outside the gene matches: 6. CDR1 and CDR2 (germline): DFQATT, SNEGSKA (reference sequence). CDR3 amino acids: CSALTTSGGYEQYV. In DNA form, the CDR3 reads TGCAGTGCCCTCACGACTAGCGGGGGGTACGAGCAGTACGTC.

This clonotype was detected only a few times. The rearrangement uses TRBV12-3 or TRBV12-4 and TRBJ1-5; tentative D call: TRBD1 (6 bases). The length of the CDR3 is 14 residues. V gave up 4 bases and J gave up 4 bases, with 11 bases separating them. The DNA for the CDR3 is TGTGCCAGCAGTTACCTAGGGGGGAATCAGCCCCAGCATTTT. This translates into CASSYLGGNQPQHF.

The CDR3 reads CASSQADVLGSYEQYF. DNA of the CDR3: TGCGCCAGCAGCCAAGCCGACGTCCTTGGCTCCTACGAGCAGTACTTC. The chain combines TRBV4-1 with TRBJ2-7, with no clear D. The CDR3 consists of 16 residues. V was pared by 1 base and J by 0 bases, with 13 bases between. The germline V gene encodes CDR1 MGHRA and CDR2 YSYEKL.

This sequence joins TRBV5-1 and TRBJ1-1; D unresolved. CDR1 and CDR2 (germline): SGHRS, YFSETQ. The CDR3 extends over 14 amino acids. The V and J ends lost 5 bases and 0 bases respectively, with 11 bases between them. The CDR3 spells CASSSRRMNTEAFF. Written as DNA, the CDR3 is TGCGCCAGCAGTTCGCGTCGGATGAACACTGAAGCTTTCTTT.

This clonotype appeared a few times. This rearrangement joins TRBV7-9 to TRBJ1-6, with a tentative D call TRBD1 (5 bases). There are 18 residues in the CDR3. Germline V gene lookup returns CDR1 SEHNR and CDR2 FQNEAQ (reference sequence). The ends were cut back, 4 bases at V and 0 bases at J, with 16 bases in the middle. CDR3 in amino acids: CASSSQRTTDSYNSPLHF. CDR3 nucleotides: TGTGCCAGCAGCTCCCAACGGACAACGGACTCCTATAATTCACCCCTCCACTTT.

This clonotype was counted a few times. The V and J genes are TRBV7-2 and TRBJ2-6; 7 bases align to TRBD1. After removal of 7 bases from V and 2 bases from J, the junction contained 5 bases not matched to a gene. CDR1 SGHTA and CDR2 FQGNSA come from the germline V gene. The CDR3 loop spans 15 amino acids. CDR3 sequence: CASNLDRAGANVLTF. In nucleotides, the CDR3 is TGTGCCAGCAACCTTGACAGGGCTGGGGCCAACGTCCTGACTTTC.

This clonotype was found many times. V usage is TRBV24-1 and J usage is TRBJ1-5; D remains unclear. V shed 6 bases and J shed 4 bases, with 9 bases lying between them. Germline CDR1 and CDR2: KGHDR and SFDVKD. The CDR3 has 13 amino acids. CDR3 region: CATSPGWNQPQHF. Here the CDR3 DNA reads TGTGCCACCAGTCCAGGTTGGAATCAGCCCCAGCATTTT.

The chain combines TRBV5-1 with TRBJ1-2, with D maybe TRBD1 (5 bases). Per germline, CDR1 SGHRS and CDR2 YFSETQ. V was trimmed by 0 bases and J by 5 bases, leaving 11 bases between them. The CDR3 extends over 14 amino acids. The CDR3 sequence: CASSLGGARYGYTF. The CDR3 nucleotides are TGCGCCAGCAGCTTGGGGGGCGCAAGGTATGGCTACACCTTC.

This clonotype was counted between two and nine times. The rearrangement links TRBV7-9 to TRBJ2-3, with 7 bases lining up with TRBD2. The CDR3 is made up of 15 amino acids. Germline V lookup: CDR1 SEHNR, CDR2 FQNEAQ (reference sequence). The V and J ends lost 5 bases and 4 bases, in that order; junction bases with no gene match: 9. The CDR3 loop reads CASSPPGREADTQYF. In DNA, the CDR3 is TGTGCCAGCAGCCCCCCGGGACGGGAGGCAGATACGCAGTATTTT.

The chain uses TRBV5-6 and TRBJ1-1; a possible D gene is TRBD1 (6 bases). This CDR3 has 15 residues. V shed 0 bases and J shed 0 bases, with 9 bases lying between them. CDR1 is SGHDT, CDR2 YYEEEE, per germline. As DNA, the CDR3 is TGTGCCAGCAGCTTGGCCGGGACACTGAACACTGAAGCTTTCTTT. This encodes CASSLAGTLNTEAFF.

The chain uses TRBV30 and TRBJ2-7; D is perhaps TRBD1 (6 bases). The V and J ends lost 4 bases and 1 base respectively, with 11 bases between them. CDR1 and CDR2 from the germline V gene are GTSNPN and SVGIG (reference sequence). The CDR3 is 13 amino acids. Here the CDR3 DNA reads TGTGCCTGGACTGGGGGCGGGTCCTACGAGCAGTACTTC. It yields the protein CAWTGGGSYEQYF. The entire variable domain, with the rest obtained from reference TRBV30 and TRBJ2-7, is as follows: SQTIHQWPATLVQPVGSPLSLECTVEGTSNPNLYWYRQAAGRGLQLLFYSVGIGQISSEVPQNLSASRPQDRQFILSSKKLLLSDSGFYLCAWTGGGSYEQYFGPGTRLTVT.

This clonotype was picked up a small number of times. The chain couples TRBV20-1 to TRBJ2-1, with 7 bases aligning to TRBD1. Germline CDR1 is DFQATT and CDR2 is SNEGSKA (reference sequence). CDR3 length: 13 residues. CDR3 nucleotide sequence: TGCATCCCCCCAGGGACAGTGCACAATGAGCAGTTCTTC. Its protein product is CIPPGTVHNEQFF.

This chain links TRBV20-1 with TRBJ2-7; 7 bases are shared with TRBD1. Trimming cost V 3 bases and J 6 bases; bases outside gene matches: 11. The germline gives CDR1 DFQATT, CDR2 SNEGSKA (reference sequence). CDR3 size: 14 residues. DNA for the CDR3: TGCAGTGCTAGGAGCGACAGGGTCGAGAGCGAGCAGTACGTC. Amino acid sequence: CSARSDRVESEQYV.

Ten or more counts support this clonotype. This chain connects TRBV12-3 or TRBV12-4 to TRBJ2-5; 7 bases are shared with TRBD2. V lost 4 bases, J lost 1 base, and 3 bases stayed unmatched. This CDR3 region has 14 residues. Written as DNA, the CDR3 is TGTGCCAGCAGTTACCTAGCGGCCCAAGAGACCCAGTACTTC. Protein product: CASSYLAAQETQYF.

At least ten counts were recorded for this clonotype. This chain uses TRBV7-2 with TRBJ2-7; 10 nucleotides match TRBD1. The germline gives CDR1 SGHTA, CDR2 FQGNSA. V lost 3 bases to trimming and J lost 7 bases; unmatched junction nucleotides: 6. The CDR3 contains 14 residues. The CDR3 DNA reads as TGTGCCAGCAGCTTCGGGACAGGGGATTTAGAGCAGTACTTC. It codes for CASSFGTGDLEQYF.

This clonotype has just a few counts. The chain has TRBV5-1 and TRBJ2-1; D is possibly TRBD1 (6 bases). The V gene's germline CDR1 is SGHRS and CDR2 YFSETQ. The V end was cut by 1 base, the J end by 1 base, with 18 bases between. The CDR3 totals 18 residues. The CDR3 reads CASSLTRPRGRSYNEQFF. The CDR3 DNA follows: TGCGCCAGCAGCTTGACGAGACCCAGGGGACGATCCTACAATGAGCAGTTCTTC.

The table lists this clonotype with many counts. The rearrangement uses TRBV6-2 or TRBV6-3 and TRBJ1-1; D unresolved. The CDR3 loop spans 14 amino acids. Germline V gene lookup returns CDR1 MNHEY and CDR2 SVGEGT. Trimming pared 5 bases from V and 5 bases from J, leaving 15 bases between. As DNA, the CDR3 is TGTGCCAGCAGTGCTAACCCTCATCGGACTGAAGCTTTCTTT. It translates to CASSANPHRTEAFF.

This clonotype came up many times. The rearrangement joins TRBV7-6 to TRBJ2-2, with D perhaps matching TRBD2 (6 bases). The CDR3 is 14 residues long. V was pared by 8 bases and J by 2 bases, with 12 bases between. Germline-derived CDR1 and CDR2 are SGHVS and FNYEAQ. The CDR3 DNA is TGTGCCAGCGCCCTGGGGGGAAACACCGGGGAGCTGTTTTTT. Amino acid sequence: CASALGGNTGELFF.

V and J are TRBV29-1 and TRBJ2-1; 11 bases agree with TRBD2. Germline V gives CDR1 SQVTM, CDR2 ANQGSEA. CDR3 length equals 17 residues. V was pared by 5 bases and J by 0 bases, with 9 bases of the junction left unmatched. In nucleotides, the CDR3 is TGCAGCGTTAACCTAGCGGGGGGCCGAAGCTCCTACAATGAGCAGTTCTTC. The encoded protein is CSVNLAGGRSSYNEQFF.

This clonotype appeared a few times. The genes are TRBV7-9 and TRBJ1-1, with D tentatively TRBD1 (6 bases). Trimming pared 3 bases from V and 6 bases from J, leaving 17 bases between. The germline V gene encodes CDR1 SEHNR and CDR2 FQNEAQ (reference sequence). CDR3 length: 15 residues. DNA of the CDR3: TGTGCCAGCAGCTTTAGGGGGTCGGAGGAGGCTGAAGCTTTCTTT. As protein: CASSFRGSEEAEAFF.

This clonotype was seen a handful of times. The chain is built from TRBV6-2 or TRBV6-3 and TRBJ1-2; D remains ambiguous. Germline CDR1 MNHEY, CDR2 SVGEGT. Trimming removed 2 bases from V and 2 bases from J, with 12 bases in between. CDR3 length equals 15 residues. In DNA, the CDR3 is TGTGCCAGCAGTTACCGCCGGCAGGACAACTATGGCTACACCTTC. As protein: CASSYRRQDNYGYTF.

The chain has TRBV28 and TRBJ2-7; D may be TRBD1 (5 bases). V shed 4 bases and J shed 3 bases, with 13 bases lying between them. Per germline, CDR1 MDHEN and CDR2 SYDVKM. This CDR3 comprises 14 residues. CDR3 loop: CASSWGLRDYEQYV. DNA for the CDR3: TGTGCCAGCAGTTGGGGCCTAAGGGACTACGAGCAGTACGTC.

The chain's CDR3 is CATSDGQGPDTQYF. In DNA form, the CDR3 reads TGTGCCACCAGTGACGGACAGGGCCCAGATACGCAGTATTTT. The chain joins TRBV24-1 to TRBJ2-3; TRBD1 matches 8 bases. After removal of 4 bases from V and 4 bases from J, the junction contained 3 bases not matched to a gene. The CDR3 is 14 residues long. Germline V gene lookup returns CDR1 KGHDR and CDR2 SFDVKD.

This clonotype was observed once. The chain carries TRBV6-2 or TRBV6-3 and TRBJ2-1; 8 positions match TRBD2. V dropped 2 bases and J dropped 5; count of bases not matched to a gene: 8. Germline values: CDR1 MNHEY, CDR2 SVGEGT. The CDR3 runs 16 residues. The CDR3 is CASSYAQRGLHNEQFF. As DNA, the CDR3 is TGTGCCAGCAGTTACGCCCAGCGGGGGCTGCACAATGAGCAGTTCTTC.

This chain uses TRBV6-5 with TRBJ2-1; D is unresolved. Per germline, CDR1 MNHEY and CDR2 SVGAGI. This CDR3 contains 15 residues. V was shortened by 2 bases and J by 0 bases, with 8 bases between the two germline ends. The CDR3 coding sequence is TGTGCCAGCAGTTACGCAGGCAGCTCCTACAATGAGCAGTTCTTC. Amino acids: CASSYAGSSYNEQFF.